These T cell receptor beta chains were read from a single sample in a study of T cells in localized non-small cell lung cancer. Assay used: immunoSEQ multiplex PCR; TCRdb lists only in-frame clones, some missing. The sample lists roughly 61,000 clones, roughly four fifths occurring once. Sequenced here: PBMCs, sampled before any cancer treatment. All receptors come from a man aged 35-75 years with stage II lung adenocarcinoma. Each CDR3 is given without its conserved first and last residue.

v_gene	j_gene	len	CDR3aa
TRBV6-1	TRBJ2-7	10	ASGITSYEQY
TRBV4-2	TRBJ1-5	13	ASSQDRDSNQPQH
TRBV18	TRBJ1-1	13	ASSPGQGAGTEAF
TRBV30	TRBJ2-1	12	AWSLGGSYNEQF
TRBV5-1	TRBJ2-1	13	ASSLSGGPHNEQF
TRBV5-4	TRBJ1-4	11	ASSLEGIGKLF
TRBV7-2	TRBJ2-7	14	ASSFFPGRYPYEQY
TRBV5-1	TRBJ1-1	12	ASSQDLTATEAF
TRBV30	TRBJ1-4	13	AWKGLRQANEKLF
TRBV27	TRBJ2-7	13	ASSYQAGSSYEQY
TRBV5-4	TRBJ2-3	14	ASATGGLAVPDTQY
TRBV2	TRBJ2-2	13	ASTLAGEGTGELF
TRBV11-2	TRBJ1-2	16	ASSLGVGGQGSGYGYT
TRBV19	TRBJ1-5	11	ASSSRGDQPQH
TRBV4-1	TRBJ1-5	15	ASSQDGGRGQDQPQH
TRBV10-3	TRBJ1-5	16	AISPGEGDEWNGIAQH
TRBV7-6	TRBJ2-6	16	ASTKLHAGETGANVLT
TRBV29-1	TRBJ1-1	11	SVRQVGNTEAF
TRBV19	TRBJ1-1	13	ASSIDRSLNTEAF
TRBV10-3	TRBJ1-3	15	AISGTGRMTSGNTIY
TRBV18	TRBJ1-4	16	ASSPRTGGLATNEKLF
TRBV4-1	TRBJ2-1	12	ASSQPWDRDEQF
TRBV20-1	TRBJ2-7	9	SAERGYEQY
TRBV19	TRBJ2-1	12	ASSMGGNYNEQF
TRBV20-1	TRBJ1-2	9	GAGGLYGYT
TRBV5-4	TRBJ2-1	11	ASSLSQSNEQF
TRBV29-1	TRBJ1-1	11	SVIRDRGREAF
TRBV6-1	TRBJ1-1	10	ASSTDYTEAF
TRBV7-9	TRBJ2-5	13	ASSLGLAGVETQY
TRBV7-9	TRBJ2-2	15	ASSPFGGAGEKAELF
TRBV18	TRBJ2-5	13	ASSPQVSQPETQY
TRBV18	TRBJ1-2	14	ASSPGQGNANYGYT
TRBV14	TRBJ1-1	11	ASSPEGGTEAF
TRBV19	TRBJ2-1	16	ASSIEALQGSSYNEQF
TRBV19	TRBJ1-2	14	ASSILGQGKDYGYT
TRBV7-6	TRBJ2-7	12	ASSSDRLPYEQY
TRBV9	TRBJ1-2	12	ASSVGSGQHGYT
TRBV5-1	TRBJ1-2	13	ASSPGTAGNYGYT
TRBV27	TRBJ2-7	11	ASSLGAGYEQY
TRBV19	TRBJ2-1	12	ASSIEPSYNEQF
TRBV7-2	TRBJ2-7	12	ASSPRSGNYEQY
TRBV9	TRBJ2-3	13	ASSVLQTSTDTQY
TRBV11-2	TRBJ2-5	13	ASSSQGGRQETQY
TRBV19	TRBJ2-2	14	ASSSPATRRTGELF
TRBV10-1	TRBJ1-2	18	ASSDLGNTWEEGCDYGYT
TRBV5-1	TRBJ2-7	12	ASSFDGSSYEQY
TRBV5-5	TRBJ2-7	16	ASSQGGLAGGPSYEQY
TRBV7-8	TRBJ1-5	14	ASSLVGGGSNQPQH
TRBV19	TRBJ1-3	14	ASSAGDPTLTNTIY
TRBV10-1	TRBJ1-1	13	ASSDSSGFGTEAF
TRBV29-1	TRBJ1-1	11	SVKIGGNTEAF
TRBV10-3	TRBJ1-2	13	AISAGTGVNYGYT
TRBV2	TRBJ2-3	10	ARTGVTDTQY
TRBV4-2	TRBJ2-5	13	ASSQDWSFEETQY
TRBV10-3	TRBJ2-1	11	AISGESYNEQF
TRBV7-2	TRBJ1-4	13	ASSPTGTGDEKLF
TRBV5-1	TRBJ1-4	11	ASAGGTNEKLF
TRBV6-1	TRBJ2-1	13	ASRYIAGEYNEQF
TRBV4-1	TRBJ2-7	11	ASSQADAYEQY
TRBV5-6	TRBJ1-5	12	ASSLAGTVQPQH